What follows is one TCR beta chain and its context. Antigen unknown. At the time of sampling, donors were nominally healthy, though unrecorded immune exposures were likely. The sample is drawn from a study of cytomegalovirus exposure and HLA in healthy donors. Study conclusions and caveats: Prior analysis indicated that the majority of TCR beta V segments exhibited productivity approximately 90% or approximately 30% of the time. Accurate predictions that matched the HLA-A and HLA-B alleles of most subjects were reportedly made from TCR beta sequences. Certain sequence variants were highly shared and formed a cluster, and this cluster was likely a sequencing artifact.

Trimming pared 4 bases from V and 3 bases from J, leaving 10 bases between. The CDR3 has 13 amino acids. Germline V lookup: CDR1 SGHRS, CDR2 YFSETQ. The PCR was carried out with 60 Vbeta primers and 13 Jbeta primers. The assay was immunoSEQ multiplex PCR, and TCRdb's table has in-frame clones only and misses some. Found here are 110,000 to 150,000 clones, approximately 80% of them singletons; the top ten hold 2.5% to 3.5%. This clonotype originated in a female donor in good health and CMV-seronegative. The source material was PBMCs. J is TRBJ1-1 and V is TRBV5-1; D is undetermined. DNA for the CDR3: TGCGCCAGCAGCCGTAAAAGAGACACTGAAGCTTTCTTT. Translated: CASSRKRDTEAFF.